The clone carrying this TCR beta chain was seen only a few times. Its antigen is not known. The entry originates in a study of T cells after yellow fever vaccination. Study overall: SMART-Seq v4 Ultra Low Input prepared libraries from low-cell fractions.

TCRdb recomputed calls from the 5' RACE reads with MiXCR, one row per CDR3 protein. The sample lists 200,000 to 300,000 distinct CDR3 sequences, less than 9% seen once, with roughly 0.93% in the top ten. Looked up from germline, CDR1 is SGHDT and CDR2 is YYEEEE. There are 16 residues in the CDR3. The V gene lost 5 bases and the J gene lost 2 bases, with 18 bases spanning the gap. The study, taken as a whole, reports: Within FACS-sorted repertoires, abundant clonotypes contaminating from the bulk population could be present. Most primary-vaccination clones reappeared after the booster (about 95% CD4, 85% to 90% CD8).

The TCR originated in a man in his thirties or forties who received the YFV17D yellow fever vaccine. The sequencing used CD4+ T cells sorted from PBMCs, collected 15 days after the yellow fever booster vaccination. The chain uses TRBV5-6 and TRBJ2-3; perhaps TRBD2 as D (6 bases). DNA for the CDR3: TGTGCCAGCAGACCGGAGGGTCGGCGGTACACAGATACGCAGTATTTT. Its protein is CASRPEGRRYTDTQYF.